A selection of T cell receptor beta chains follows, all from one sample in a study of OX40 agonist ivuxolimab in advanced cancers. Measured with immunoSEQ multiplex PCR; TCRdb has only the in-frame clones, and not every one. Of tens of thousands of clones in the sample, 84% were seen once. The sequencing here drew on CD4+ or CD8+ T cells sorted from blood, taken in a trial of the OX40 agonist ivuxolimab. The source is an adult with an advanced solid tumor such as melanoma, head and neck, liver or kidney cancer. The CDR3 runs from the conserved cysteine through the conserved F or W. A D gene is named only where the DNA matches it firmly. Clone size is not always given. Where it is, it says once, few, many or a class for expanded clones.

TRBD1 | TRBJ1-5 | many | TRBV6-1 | TGTGCCAGCAGTGGACAGGGGACGAGCAATCAGCCCCAGCATTTT | CASSGQGTSNQPQHF
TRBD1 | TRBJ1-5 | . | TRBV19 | TGTGCCAGTAGTGGCGGGACAGGGGGGCTCAATCAGCCCCAGCATTTT | CASSGGTGGLNQPQHF
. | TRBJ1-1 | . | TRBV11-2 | TGTGCCAGCAGCTTAACGCGTGGTACAGAGATGATGAACACTGAAGCTTTCTTT | CASSLTRGTEMMNTEAFF
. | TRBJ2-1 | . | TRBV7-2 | TGTGCCAGCAGCTTGGACAGATACAATGAGCAGTTCTTC | CASSLDRYNEQFF
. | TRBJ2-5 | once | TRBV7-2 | TGTGCCAGCAGCCGTCTGGGGGGACAGCCCCTGAGGGAGACCCAGTACTTC | CASSRLGGQPLRETQYF
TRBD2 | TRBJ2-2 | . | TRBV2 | TGTGCCAGCATTATGACTAGCGGGCGGGGCACCGGGGAGCTGTTTTTT | CASIMTSGRGTGELFF
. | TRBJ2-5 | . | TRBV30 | TGTGCCTGGAGTAATCGGGAGATTTTGGAGACCCAGTACTTC | CAWSNREILETQYF
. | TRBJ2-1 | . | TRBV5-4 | TGTGCCAGCAGCCTGGAGGGGGCCTACAATGAGCAGTTCTTC | CASSLEGAYNEQFF
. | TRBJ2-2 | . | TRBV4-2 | TGTGCCAGCAGCCAGGCCACCGGGGAGCTGTTTTTT | CASSQATGELFF
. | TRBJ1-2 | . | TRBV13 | TGTGCCAGCAGCCCCCGAGGCAGGCCCTATGGCTACACCTTC | CASSPRGRPYGYTF
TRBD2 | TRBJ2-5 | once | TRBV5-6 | TGTGCCAGCAGCTTGGTCCGGGAGGTCTATGAGACCCAGTACTTC | CASSLVREVYETQYF
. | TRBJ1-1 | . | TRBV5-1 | TGCGCCAGCAGCTTGAAAGGGGACACTGAAGCTTTCTTT | CASSLKGDTEAFF
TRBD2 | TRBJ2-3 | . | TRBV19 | TGTGCCAGTAGTATCGGCTTTAGCGGGAGGTATGGAGATACGCAGTATTTT | CASSIGFSGRYGDTQYF
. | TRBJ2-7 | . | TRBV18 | TGTGCCAGCTCACCACCTATTTCGCAGGGTTTGTCCCGCGAGCAGTACTTC | CASSPPISQGLSREQYF
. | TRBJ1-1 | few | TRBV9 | TGTGCCAGCAGCGTAGTCGCCAGCACTGAAGCTTTCTTT | CASSVVASTEAFF
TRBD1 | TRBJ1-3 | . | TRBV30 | TGTGCCTGGAGACGGACAGGGTTTGCAAACACCATATATTTT | CAWRRTGFANTIYF
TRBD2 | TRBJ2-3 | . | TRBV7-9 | TGTGCCAGCAGCTTAAGTGGGGGGGCAGATACGCAGTATTTT | CASSLSGGADTQYF
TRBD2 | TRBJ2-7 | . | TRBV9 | TGTGCCAGCAGCAAGGGACTAGCGGCCTCCTACGAGCAGTACTTC | CASSKGLAASYEQYF
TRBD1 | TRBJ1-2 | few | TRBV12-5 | TGTGCTAGTGGGACCTCAGGGGGCGGCTACACCTTC | CASGTSGGGYTF
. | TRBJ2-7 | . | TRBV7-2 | TGTGCCAGCAGCTTAAGGTACGAGCAGTACTTC | CASSLRYEQYF
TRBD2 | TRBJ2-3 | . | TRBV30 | TGTGCCTCTACTTCGGGACTAGCGACGCAGTATTTT | CASTSGLATQYF
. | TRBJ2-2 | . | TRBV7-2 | TGTGCCAGCAGCGCCCCCGGGGGCCTGAACACCGGGGAGCTGTTTTTT | CASSAPGGLNTGELFF
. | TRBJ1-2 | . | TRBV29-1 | TGCAGCGTTGGTGTGGCCAGGAATGGCTACACCTTC | CSVGVARNGYTF
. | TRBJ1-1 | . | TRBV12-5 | TGTGCTAGTGGTTTGCCGACAGTAGCAGCTTTCTTT | CASGLPTVAAFF
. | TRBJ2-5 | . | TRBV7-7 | TGTGCCAGCAGCCGGAATCCAACAGGGAGGGAGACCCAGTACTTC | CASSRNPTGRETQYF
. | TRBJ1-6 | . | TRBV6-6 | TGTGCCAGCAATACGGGGATAAGGAATTCACCCCTCCACTTT | CASNTGIRNSPLHF
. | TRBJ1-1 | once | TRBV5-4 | TGTGCCAGCAGCTTGGAGGGGAGGAGAACTGAAGCTTTCTTT | CASSLEGRRTEAFF
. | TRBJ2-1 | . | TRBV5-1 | TGCGCCAGCAGCTTGCCTAGCAGAAATGAGCAGTTCTTC | CASSLPSRNEQFF
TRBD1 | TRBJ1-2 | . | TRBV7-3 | TGTGCCAGCAGCCAATACCCCGGGACAGGGGGCGCTGGCTACACCTTC | CASSQYPGTGGAGYTF
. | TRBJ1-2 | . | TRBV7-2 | TGTGCCAGCAGCTTAAGGGGGGCCCTCCGGGGCTACACCTTC | CASSLRGALRGYTF
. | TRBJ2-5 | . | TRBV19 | TGTGCCAGTAGTAAGGCTGCCCTAGAGGAGACCCAGTACTTC | CASSKAALEETQYF
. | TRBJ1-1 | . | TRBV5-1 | TGCGCCAGCAGGAGGGGCGTGAACACTGAAGCTTTCTTT | CASRRGVNTEAFF
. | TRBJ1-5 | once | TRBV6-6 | TGTGCCAGCAGTGGGGGGGATATCCAGCCCCAGCATTTT | CASSGGDIQPQHF
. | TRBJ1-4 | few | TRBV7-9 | TGTGCCAGCAGCTTTCGAAGGGAGGTTGAAAAACTGTTTTTT | CASSFRREVEKLFF
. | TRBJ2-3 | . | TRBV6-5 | TGTGCCAGCAGTCAACCGGGAATGACTCCAGATACGCAGTATTTT | CASSQPGMTPDTQYF
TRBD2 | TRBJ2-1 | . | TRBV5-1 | TGCGCCAGCAGCTTGGCTAGGGAGGGAGAGCAGTTCTTC | CASSLAREGEQFF
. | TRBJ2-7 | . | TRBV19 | TGTGCCAGTAGTGCAGACCTATCCTACGAGCAGTACTTC | CASSADLSYEQYF
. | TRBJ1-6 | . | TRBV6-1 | TGTGCCAGCAGTGAACGGCAGGGGAATTCACCCCTCCACTTT | CASSERQGNSPLHF
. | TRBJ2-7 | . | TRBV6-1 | TGTGCCAGCAGAGAGACACCTTACGAGCAGTACTTC | CASRETPYEQYF
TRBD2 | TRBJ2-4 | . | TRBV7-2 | TGTGCCAGCAGTTCCTATCGGGACTACCCAAACATTCAGTACTTC | CASSSYRDYPNIQYF
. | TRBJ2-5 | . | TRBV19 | TGTGCCAGTACGGACCAGCCCGGGGAGACCCAGTACTTC | CASTDQPGETQYF
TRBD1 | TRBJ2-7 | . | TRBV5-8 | TGTGCCAGCAGCGAATATAATCTACAGGGGTACGAGCAGTACTTC | CASSEYNLQGYEQYF
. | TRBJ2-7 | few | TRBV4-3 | TGCGCCAGCAGCCAAGGACAGTTTGGGGGGGAGCAGTACTTC | CASSQGQFGGEQYF
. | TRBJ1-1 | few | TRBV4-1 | TGCGCCAGCAGCCATCGACCCCGGAGCCCTGAAGCTTTCTTT | CASSHRPRSPEAFF
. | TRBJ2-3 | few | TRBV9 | TGTGCCAGCAGCGTAGGAGCTGGTAGCACAGATACGCAGTATTTT | CASSVGAGSTDTQYF
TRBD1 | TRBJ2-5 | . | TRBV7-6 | TGTGCCAGCAGCTCAGACAAGGGGACAGCAGAGACCCAGTACTTC | CASSSDKGTAETQYF
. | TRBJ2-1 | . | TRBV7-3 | TGTGCCAGCAGCCCGACCCCAGTAGCGTGGGCCCCCTACAATGAGCAGTTCTTC | CASSPTPVAWAPYNEQFF
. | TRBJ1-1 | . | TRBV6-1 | TGTGCCAGCAGTGTAGAGGGCCCGAACACTGAAGCTTTCTTT | CASSVEGPNTEAFF